Shown below are 9 T cell receptor beta chains from a single sample sequenced in a study of shared T cell receptors in the human thymus. Data came from immunoSEQ multiplex PCR; TCRdb stores just in-frame clones and leaves some out. There are over 65,000 clones in the sample; 90% to 95% occur only once, and around 0.033% lies in the top ten. The source material was thymocytes. The origin of the receptors is a human donor.

The chain recombines TRBV7-6 with TRBJ2-1; TRBD2 agrees at 11 bases. The V gene's germline CDR1 is SGHVS and CDR2 FNYEAQ. The V and J ends lost 5 bases and 8 bases, in that order; junction bases with no gene match: 11. There are 16 residues in the CDR3. The CDR3 reads CASSPRTSGHGDEQFF. In DNA form, the CDR3 reads TGTGCCAGCAGCCCGCGGACTAGCGGGCATGGGGATGAGCAGTTCTTC.

The chain employs TRBV28 and TRBJ2-7, with 10 bases matching TRBD1. Germline CDR1 MDHEN, CDR2 SYDVKM. CDR3 length: 16 residues. V shed 6 bases and J 3 bases; nucleotides not matched to a gene: 11. The CDR3 sequence: CASSCSGQGTHYEQYF. The CDR3 nucleotides read TGTGCCAGCAGCTGCTCGGGACAGGGGACCCACTACGAGCAGTACTTC.

This clone has a single count. V usage is TRBV25-1 and J usage is TRBJ1-2; the D gene is possibly TRBD1 (6 bases). This CDR3 has 13 residues. The V end lost 5 bases, the J end lost 7 bases, and 14 bases lay between the germline ends. The V gene's germline CDR1 is MGHDK and CDR2 SYGVNS. This CDR3 is CASSRQVIFGYTF. As DNA, the CDR3 is TGTGCCAGCAGTAGACAGGTGATTTTTGGCTACACCTTC.

J is TRBJ2-2 and V is TRBV5-4; 9 bases are a match to TRBD1. The length of the CDR3 is 16 residues. The germline V gene has CDR1 SGHNT and CDR2 YYREEE (reference sequence). With V trimmed by 5 bases and J by 1 base, 6 bases remained unmatched. The CDR3 nucleotides are TGTGCCAGCAGAAAAGGACAGGGGATGAACACCGGGGAGCTGTTTTTT. This encodes CASRKGQGMNTGELFF.

The rearrangement uses TRBV7-9 and TRBJ1-1; weak D call: TRBD1 (5 bases). Germline-derived CDR1 and CDR2 are SEHNR and FQNEAQ (reference sequence). This CDR3 contains 14 residues. Trimming took 4 bases from V and 12 from J, leaving 21 bases between them. In nucleotides, the CDR3 is TGTGCCAGCAGCTCCCCCCGGGGGGGTACAGGTACTTTCTTT. This gives the protein CASSSPRGGTGTFF.

The chain links TRBV7-3 to TRBJ2-5, with 7 bases that match TRBD1. After removal of 4 bases from V and 5 bases from J, the junction contained 4 bases not matched to a gene. The CDR3 has 13 residues. Germline CDR1 reads SGHTA; CDR2 reads FQGTGA. In DNA, the CDR3 is TGTGCCAGCAGCTGCCACAGGGGTGAGACCCAGTACTTC. It translates to CASSCHRGETQYF.

The chain uses TRBV19 and TRBJ2-3; D possibly corresponds to TRBD1 (7 bases). This CDR3 has 16 amino acids. In germline, CDR1 is LNHDA, CDR2 SQIVND (reference sequence). The V end was cut by 3 bases, the J end by 1 base, with 14 bases between. The chain's CDR3 is CASSIPPRGGTDTQYF. The CDR3 DNA is TGTGCCAGTAGTATCCCCCCCAGGGGGGGCACAGATACGCAGTATTTT.

The V call is TRBV9, the J call TRBJ2-7; no clear D. The germline V and J ends were trimmed by 0 bases and 2 bases, with 12 bases remaining between them. The germline V gene has CDR1 SGDLS and CDR2 YYNGEE. CDR3 length equals 15 residues. CDR3 sequence reads: CASSVGAKVPYEQYF. In DNA, the CDR3 is TGTGCCAGCAGCGTAGGCGCGAAGGTCCCCTACGAGCAGTACTTC.

The genes are TRBV28 and TRBJ1-6; D is possibly TRBD1 (6 bases). Looked up from germline, CDR1 is MDHEN and CDR2 is SYDVKM. The CDR3 is 17 amino acids. With 6 bases removed from V and 4 bases from J, the gap between germline ends came to 19 bases. In DNA, the CDR3 is TGTGCCAGCAGCCGTACAGGGAGGTCCCCTTATAATTCACCCCTCCACTTT. Residues: CASSRTGRSPYNSPLHF.